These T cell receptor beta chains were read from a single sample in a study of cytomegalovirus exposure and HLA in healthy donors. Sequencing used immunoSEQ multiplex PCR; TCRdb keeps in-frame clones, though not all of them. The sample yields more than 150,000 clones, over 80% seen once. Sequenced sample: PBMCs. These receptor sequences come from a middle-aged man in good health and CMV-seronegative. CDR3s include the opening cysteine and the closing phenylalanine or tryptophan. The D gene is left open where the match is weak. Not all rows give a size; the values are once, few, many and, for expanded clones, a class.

CDR3aa: CASSDHRGSVNEKLFF
CDR3nt: TGTGCCAGCAGTGACCACCGGGGGAGCGTTAATGAAAAACTGTTTTTT
abundance: .
v_gene: TRBV25-1
d_gene: .
j_gene: TRBJ1-4

CDR3aa: CASSIVVRRAGRTTEAFF
CDR3nt: TGTGCCAGTAGTATAGTGGTCAGACGGGCAGGGAGGACCACTGAAGCTTTCTTT
abundance: .
v_gene: TRBV19
d_gene: .
j_gene: TRBJ1-1

CDR3aa: CASMFAGTSYEQYF
CDR3nt: TGTGCCAGCATGTTTGCCGGGACTTCTTACGAGCAGTACTTC
abundance: .
v_gene: TRBV6-6
d_gene: .
j_gene: TRBJ2-7

CDR3aa: CASSLSSTARYNEQFF
CDR3nt: TGTGCCAGCAGCTTATCTTCGACAGCCCGATACAATGAGCAGTTCTTC
abundance: .
v_gene: TRBV11-2
d_gene: .
j_gene: TRBJ2-1

CDR3aa: CASSLDGGTEAFF
CDR3nt: TGCGCCAGCAGCTTGGACGGCGGCACTGAAGCTTTCTTT
abundance: .
v_gene: TRBV5-1
d_gene: .
j_gene: TRBJ1-1

CDR3aa: CASSTGDTEAFF
CDR3nt: TGTGCCAGCAGTACGGGGGACACTGAAGCTTTCTTT
abundance: .
v_gene: TRBV6-5
d_gene: .
j_gene: TRBJ1-1

CDR3aa: CASSLPSLQGSYEQYF
CDR3nt: TGTGCCAGCAGTTTACCCTCCTTACAGGGATCCTACGAGCAGTACTTC
abundance: .
v_gene: TRBV27
d_gene: .
j_gene: TRBJ2-7

CDR3aa: CAWTPPGELTGANVLTF
CDR3nt: TGTGCCTGGACACCCCCAGGGGAACTAACTGGGGCCAACGTCCTGACTTTC
abundance: few
v_gene: TRBV30
d_gene: .
j_gene: TRBJ2-6

CDR3aa: CASSSRQGFSYGYTF
CDR3nt: TGTGCCAGCAGCTCTAGACAGGGCTTCAGCTATGGCTACACCTTC
abundance: .
v_gene: TRBV7-8
d_gene: TRBD1
j_gene: TRBJ1-2

CDR3aa: CASSSYNSPLHF
CDR3nt: TGTGCCAGCAGCTCATATAATTCACCCCTCCACTTT
abundance: few
v_gene: TRBV7-3
d_gene: .
j_gene: TRBJ1-6

CDR3aa: CASSPRQGHSYEQYF
CDR3nt: TGTGCCAGCAGTCCCAGACAGGGACACTCCTACGAGCAGTACTTC
abundance: once
v_gene: TRBV28
d_gene: TRBD1
j_gene: TRBJ2-7

CDR3aa: CASSLWTGGSGGKNEQFF
CDR3nt: TGTGCCAGCAGCTTATGGACGGGGGGTAGCGGGGGAAAAAATGAGCAGTTCTTC
abundance: .
v_gene: TRBV7-2
d_gene: TRBD2
j_gene: TRBJ2-1

CDR3aa: CASSDPPMYRVSYEQYF
CDR3nt: TGTGCCAGCAGTGACCCTCCAATGTACAGGGTCTCCTACGAGCAGTACTTC
abundance: .
v_gene: TRBV2
d_gene: .
j_gene: TRBJ2-7

CDR3aa: CASSLDRALWEKLFF
CDR3nt: TGTGCCAGCAGCTTAGACAGGGCCCTATGGGAAAAACTGTTTTTT
abundance: .
v_gene: TRBV7-8
d_gene: .
j_gene: TRBJ1-4

CDR3aa: CASSLAWTGGTEAFF
CDR3nt: TGTGCCAGCAGCTTAGCCTGGACAGGGGGCACTGAAGCTTTCTTT
abundance: .
v_gene: TRBV7-8
d_gene: TRBD1
j_gene: TRBJ1-1

CDR3aa: CASSPGQTREPLHF
CDR3nt: TGTGCCAGCAGTCCGGGACAAACGAGGGAACCCCTCCACTTT
abundance: .
v_gene: TRBV28
d_gene: .
j_gene: TRBJ1-6

CDR3aa: CASSGTDGVSPQHF
CDR3nt: TGTGCCAGCAGCGGCACGGACGGGGTTTCGCCCCAGCATTTT
abundance: few
v_gene: TRBV9
d_gene: .
j_gene: TRBJ1-5

CDR3aa: CAWKVAVNTEAFF
CDR3nt: TGTGCCTGGAAGGTTGCGGTAAACACTGAAGCTTTCTTT
abundance: .
v_gene: TRBV30
d_gene: .
j_gene: TRBJ1-1

CDR3aa: CASNGVFWDRGDLDTGELFF
CDR3nt: TGTGCCAGCAACGGTGTCTTTTGGGACAGGGGGGATCTTGACACCGGGGAGCTGTTTTTT
abundance: .
v_gene: TRBV14
d_gene: TRBD1
j_gene: TRBJ2-2

CDR3aa: CASSLPPQGTDYGYTF
CDR3nt: TGTGCCAGCAGCTTACCCCCACAGGGGACAGACTATGGCTACACCTTC
abundance: .
v_gene: TRBV7-9
d_gene: TRBD1
j_gene: TRBJ1-2

CDR3aa: CASSQDGVGGVSYEQYF
CDR3nt: TGCGCCAGCAGCCAAGATGGAGTAGGGGGAGTCTCATACGAGCAGTACTTC
abundance: .
v_gene: TRBV4-1
d_gene: .
j_gene: TRBJ2-7

CDR3aa: CASRLGSGAANEKLFF
CDR3nt: TGCGCCAGCCGCCTAGGGTCAGGGGCGGCTAATGAAAAACTGTTTTTT
abundance: .
v_gene: TRBV5-1
d_gene: .
j_gene: TRBJ1-4

CDR3aa: CASSRGGTGVNEQYF
CDR3nt: TGTGCCAGCAGCCGCGGGGGGACAGGGGTTAACGAGCAGTACTTC
abundance: few
v_gene: TRBV7-9
d_gene: TRBD1
j_gene: TRBJ2-7

CDR3aa: CASSAGQGTYEQYF
CDR3nt: TGTGCCAGCAGCGCCGGACAGGGAACCTACGAGCAGTACTTC
abundance: .
v_gene: TRBV9
d_gene: TRBD1
j_gene: TRBJ2-7

CDR3aa: CASSSTSGELFF
CDR3nt: TGTGCCAGCAGTTCGACATCAGGGGAGCTGTTTTTT
abundance: .
v_gene: TRBV6-5
d_gene: .
j_gene: TRBJ2-2

CDR3aa: CASSVSVRVVQPLSTPQETQYF
CDR3nt: TGTGCCAGCAGCGTATCTGTTCGAGTCGTACAGCCCCTTAGTACCCCTCAAGAGACCCAGTACTTC
abundance: .
v_gene: TRBV9
d_gene: .
j_gene: TRBJ2-5

CDR3aa: CASSRIRTGENTEAFF
CDR3nt: TGTGCCAGCAGCCGGATAAGGACAGGCGAGAACACTGAAGCTTTCTTT
abundance: .
v_gene: TRBV5-5
d_gene: TRBD1
j_gene: TRBJ1-1

CDR3aa: CASSSGGATQPQHF
CDR3nt: TGTGCCAGCAGCTCCGGGGGGGCAACCCAGCCCCAGCATTTT
abundance: .
v_gene: TRBV6-1
d_gene: .
j_gene: TRBJ1-5

CDR3aa: CASSSKTGAYGYTF
CDR3nt: TGTGCCAGCAGTTCTAAGACAGGAGCCTATGGCTACACCTTC
abundance: .
v_gene: TRBV27
d_gene: .
j_gene: TRBJ1-2

CDR3aa: CASSALRAGGVAKQYF
CDR3nt: TGTGCCAGCAGCGCCCTCCGAGCAGGGGGTGTAGCGAAGCAGTACTTC
abundance: .
v_gene: TRBV7-2
d_gene: TRBD1
j_gene: TRBJ2-7

CDR3aa: CASSLVGSGGARQETQYF
CDR3nt: TGTGCCAGCAGCTTAGTGGGTAGCGGGGGGGCTCGTCAAGAGACCCAGTACTTC
abundance: .
v_gene: TRBV7-2
d_gene: TRBD2
j_gene: TRBJ2-5